A single sample is the source of the 27 T cell receptor beta chains below, sequenced in a study of shared clonotypes between healthy human individuals. CD45RO negativity and positive selection for CCR7 defined naive CD8 cells, a population that excluded terminally differentiated effector memory CD45RA+ cells. Sequencing used immunoSEQ multiplex PCR; TCRdb keeps in-frame clones, though not all of them. Altogether about 600,000 clones are present, nearly 97% being singletons, with the ten largest covering less than 0.13%. Sequences were obtained from naive CD8+ T cells sorted from blood. The receptors shown here come from a woman in her 30s in good health.

The J gene is TRBJ2-5, the V gene TRBV4-2; no reliable D call. Trimming left V 3 bases short and J 5 bases short, with 16 bases between. The CDR3 loop spans 15 amino acids. CDR1 is LGHNA, CDR2 YNFKEQ, per germline. In DNA form, the CDR3 reads TGTGCCAGCAGCCAGGACCCCCGAACGAGGGAGACCCAGTACTTC. Its translation is CASSQDPRTRETQYF.

The genes are TRBV5-4 and TRBJ2-5, with TRBD2 identical over 10 bases. The germline V gene encodes CDR1 SGHNT and CDR2 YYREEE (reference sequence). This CDR3 region has 16 residues. The V gene end was trimmed by 4 bases and the J gene end by 3 bases; junction bases not matched to a gene: 9. In DNA, the CDR3 is TGTGCCAGCAGCGCCCCGACTAGCGGGTACGAAGAGACCCAGTACTTC. It translates to CASSAPTSGYEETQYF.

The V gene is TRBV29-1, the J gene TRBJ1-2; TRBD1 matches at 8 bases. V lost 0 bases to trimming and J lost 0 bases; unmatched junction nucleotides: 3. Germline V gene data show CDR1 as SQVTM and CDR2 as ANQGSEA. CDR3 length: 15 residues. CDR3 sequence: CSVEDGQGPNYGYTF. Written as DNA, the CDR3 is TGCAGCGTTGAAGATGGACAGGGACCTAACTATGGCTACACCTTC.

V usage is TRBV28 and J usage is TRBJ1-4, with 11 bases identical to TRBD1. Germline CDR1 MDHEN, CDR2 SYDVKM. CDR3 size: 15 residues. V lost 2 bases and J lost 7; bases outside the gene matches: 3. The DNA for the CDR3 is TGTGCCAGCAGTTTAACCGGGACAGGGGGTGAAAAACTGTTTTTT. Translation: CASSLTGTGGEKLFF.

The chain joins TRBV7-2 to TRBJ2-7; D might be TRBD2 (6 bases). V was clipped by 5 bases and J by 4 bases, with 18 bases between them. The CDR3 has 15 amino acids. Germline V gene lookup returns CDR1 SGHTA and CDR2 FQGNSA. The CDR3 sequence: CASSVYPGTSYEQYF. CDR3 DNA sequence: TGTGCCAGCAGCGTCTATCCGGGGACTTCTTACGAGCAGTACTTC.

The chain combines TRBV6-1 with TRBJ2-2; possible D gene TRBD2, 6 bases. Germline CDR1 reads MNHNS; CDR2 reads SASEGT. V lost 2 bases, J lost 6 bases, and 10 bases lay in between. The CDR3 length is 14 residues. The CDR3 protein is CASSEIGTAGELFF. The CDR3 bases are TGTGCCAGCAGTGAAATCGGGACTGCCGGGGAGCTGTTTTTT.

This rearrangement joins TRBV28 to TRBJ2-2, with TRBD1 identical over 7 bases. Germline V lookup: CDR1 MDHEN, CDR2 SYDVKM. V gave up 6 bases and J gave up 5 bases; unmatched junction bases: 6. CDR3 length equals 14 residues. The DNA for the CDR3 is TGTGCCAGCAGAGACAGGGAAATGACCGGGGAGCTGTTTTTT. This translates into CASRDREMTGELFF.

The rearrangement uses TRBV7-9 and TRBJ2-7; the match to TRBD1 covers 7 bases. Per germline, CDR1 SEHNR and CDR2 FQNEAQ (reference sequence). This CDR3 is 16 amino acids long. Trimming at V came to 5 bases and at J to 3 bases, leaving 13 bases not matched to a gene. The CDR3 protein is CASSPISGTEYYEQYF. The CDR3 coding sequence is TGTGCCAGCAGCCCGATATCCGGGACAGAGTACTACGAGCAGTACTTC.

The V gene is TRBV11-2, the J gene TRBJ1-3, with D maybe TRBD1 (6 bases). This CDR3 contains 15 residues. Germline loops: CDR1 SGHAT, CDR2 FQNNGV. V lost 0 bases and J 2 bases, leaving 8 bases between the germline ends. The CDR3 reads CASSLDRGAGNTIYF. The DNA for the CDR3 is TGTGCCAGCAGCTTAGACAGGGGTGCTGGAAACACCATATATTTT. Full variable domain (missing parts from reference TRBV11-2 and TRBJ1-3): EAGVAQSPRYKIIEKRQSVAFWCNPISGHATLYWYQQILGQGPKLLIQFQNNGVVDDSQLPKDRFSAERLKGVDSTLKIQPAKLEDSAVYLCASSLDRGAGNTIYFGEGSWLTVV.

V is TRBV15 and J is TRBJ2-7; possible D gene TRBD1, 5 bases. The CDR3 has 14 residues. Per the germline V gene, CDR1 is LNHNV and CDR2 is YYDKDF (reference sequence). V was trimmed by 5 bases and J by 0 bases, leaving 11 bases between them. CDR3 sequence: CATSGAESSYEQYF. CDR3 DNA sequence: TGTGCCACCAGCGGGGCGGAGAGCTCCTACGAGCAGTACTTC. The variable domain in full, completed from reference TRBV15 and TRBJ2-7, reads DAMVIQNPRYQVTQFGKPVTLSCSQTLNHNVMYWYQQKSSQAPKLLFHYYDKDFNNEADTPDNFQSRRPNTSFCFLDIRSPGLGDTAMYLCATSGAESSYEQYFGPGTRLTVT.

CDR3 loop: CASSFSSGGPQRFF. The DNA of the CDR3 is TGTGCCAGCAGCTTCTCGTCGGGGGGGCCGCAGCGCTTCTTC. The chain uses TRBV7-9 and TRBJ2-1, with 8 bases that match TRBD2. Looked up from germline, CDR1 is SEHNR and CDR2 is FQNEAQ (reference sequence). There are 14 residues in the CDR3. V lost 3 bases, J lost 16 bases, and 14 bases stayed unmatched. The entire variable domain, with the rest obtained from reference TRBV7-9 and TRBJ2-1, is as follows: DTGVSQNPRHKITKRGQNVTFRCDPISEHNRLYWYRQTLGQGPEFLTYFQNEAQLEKSRLLSDRFSAERPKGSFSTLEIQRTEQGDSAMYLCASSFSSGGPQRFFGPGTRLTVL.

The rearrangement joins TRBV7-9 to TRBJ2-5, with TRBD1 as a possible D gene (5 bases). Judging by the DNA end, TRBJ2-7 fits better; the J call may be wrong. This CDR3 is built from 13 residues. CDR1 SEHNR and CDR2 FQNEAQ come from the germline V gene (reference sequence). The DNA of the CDR3 is TGTGCCAGCAGCTCAGTTAGGGGAAACGAGCAGTACTTC. Amino acid sequence: CASSSVRGNEQYF.

This clone was seen more than once but under ten times. The rearrangement uses TRBV7-9 and TRBJ2-2, with TRBD1 identical over 11 bases. Trimming cost V 3 bases and J 4 bases; bases outside gene matches: 10. CDR1 is SEHNR and CDR2 is FQNEAQ in the germline V gene (reference sequence). This CDR3 has 18 residues. The CDR3 coding sequence is TGTGCCAGCAGCTTCCTCTACGGACAGGGGGCAATCACCGGGGAGCTGTTTTTT. Translating it yields CASSFLYGQGAITGELFF.

As concerns this clone: Different DNA sequences within this sample yield the same CDR3. V is TRBV10-1 and J is TRBJ2-7, with D tentatively TRBD2 (6 bases). Germline V gene lookup returns CDR1 WNHNN and CDR2 SYGVQD (reference sequence). Trimming left V 6 bases short and J 2 bases short, with 11 bases between. This CDR3 contains 13 residues. CDR3 DNA sequence: TGCGCCAGCAGCCCGGGACTGACCTACGAGCAGTACTTC. Residues: CASSPGLTYEQYF.

V is TRBV27 and J is TRBJ2-7; maybe TRBD1 (6 bases). Germline V gene data show CDR1 as MNHEY and CDR2 as SMNVEV (reference sequence). CDR3 size: 14 residues. V was trimmed by 5 bases and J by 6 bases, leaving 17 bases between them. CDR3 sequence reads: CASSPRDTGAEQYF. CDR3 in DNA: TGTGCCAGCAGTCCCCGGGACACCGGGGCCGAGCAGTACTTC.

The chain recombines TRBV2 with TRBJ2-7; 11 positions agree with TRBD1. Trimming at V came to 9 bases and at J to 1 base, leaving 5 bases not matched to a gene. Germline values: CDR1 SNHLY, CDR2 FYNNEI. This CDR3 is 14 amino acids long. CDR3 DNA sequence: TGTGCCAGTGCATGGGACAGGGGGTCCTACGAGCAGTACTTC. Protein product: CASAWDRGSYEQYF.

The gene calls are TRBV15 and TRBJ2-5; 9 bases match TRBD1. CDR3 length: 17 amino acids. The junction had 14 bases not matched to a gene; V was cut back by 4 bases and J by 5 bases. CDR1 and CDR2 from the germline V gene are LNHNV and YYDKDF (reference sequence). This CDR3 reads CATSIHPGQGKLETQYF. Written as DNA, the CDR3 is TGTGCCACCAGCATACACCCAGGACAGGGGAAGTTGGAGACCCAGTACTTC.

This clone was observed once. The gene calls are TRBV15 and TRBJ2-1; no firm D call. The CDR3 covers 12 residues. Trimming pared 3 bases from V and 5 bases from J, leaving 5 bases between. In germline, CDR1 is LNHNV, CDR2 YYDKDF (reference sequence). CDR3 coding DNA: TGTGCCACCAGCAGGCACGACAATGAGCAGTTCTTC. Amino acids: CATSRHDNEQFF.

The V gene is TRBV7-9, the J gene TRBJ2-4; D may be TRBD1 (6 bases). This CDR3 spans 13 amino acids. Germline values: CDR1 SEHNR, CDR2 FQNEAQ (reference sequence). V was shortened by 7 bases and J by 12 bases, with 19 bases between the two germline ends. The CDR3 spells CASTHIQGTTQYF. The DNA for the CDR3 is TGTGCCAGCACTCACATCCAAGGGACAACTCAGTACTTC.

The chain carries TRBV19 and TRBJ2-2; no firm D call. This CDR3 region has 13 residues. Germline CDR1 is LNHDA and CDR2 is SQIVND (reference sequence). V lost 8 bases to trimming and J lost 3 bases, with 10 bases between them. This CDR3 reads CASAYWDTGELFF. CDR3 DNA sequence: TGTGCCAGTGCATATTGGGACACCGGGGAGCTGTTTTTT.

V usage is TRBV29-1 and J usage is TRBJ2-7; D remains unclear. Germline V gives CDR1 SQVTM, CDR2 ANQGSEA. The CDR3 consists of 11 residues. V lost 4 bases, J lost 3 bases, and 7 bases lay in between. CDR3 in DNA: TGCAGCGTTGTTAGGCTCTACGAGCAGTACTTC. Protein sequence: CSVVRLYEQYF.

The gene calls are TRBV5-8 and TRBJ2-1; 7 bases are shared with TRBD1. This CDR3 has 19 residues. Trimming took 2 bases from V and 1 from J; bases not matched to a gene: 15. Germline lookup yields CDR1 SGHTS and CDR2 YDEGEE. CDR3 sequence reads: CASSFGSPQGIVSYNEQFF. In nucleotides, the CDR3 is TGTGCCAGCAGCTTTGGTTCCCCACAGGGGATTGTTTCCTACAATGAGCAGTTCTTC.

As to this clone: A junction boundary mismatches the germline segment, possibly from a read error. This chain links TRBV7-8 with TRBJ2-7, with a weak D call TRBD2 (6 bases). The CDR3 runs to 14 residues. Per germline, CDR1 SGHVS and CDR2 FQNEAQ. CDR3 DNA sequence: TGTGCCAGCAGCTTAGCGCTATTTATGGGCGGGGAGAGCTTC. The encoded protein is CASSLALFMGGESF.

This clone was seen only a few times. V gene TRBV30 combines with J gene TRBJ1-2, with unresolved D. CDR1 and CDR2 from the germline V gene are GTSNPN and SVGIG (reference sequence). The CDR3 runs to 10 residues. V gave up 7 bases and J gave up 8 bases, with 11 bases separating them. CDR3 sequence: CASLVGGYTF. The CDR3 coding sequence is TGTGCCTCGTTGGTGGGCGGCTACACCTTC.

This clone showed up just a few times. The V and J genes are TRBV12-5 and TRBJ1-1; perhaps TRBD1 as D (5 bases). Germline V gives CDR1 LGHNT, CDR2 FRNRAP. Trimming took 1 base from V and 3 from J, leaving 15 bases between them. The CDR3 is 16 amino acids. DNA of the CDR3: TGTGCTAGTGGTTTGGCAGTGGGGCAGAGATACACTGAAGCTTTCTTT. It encodes CASGLAVGQRYTEAFF. Full variable domain (outside the CDR3, taken from reference TRBV12-5 and TRBJ1-1): DARVTQTPRHKVTEMGQEVTMRCQPILGHNTVFWYRQTMMQGLELLAYFRNRAPLDDSGMPKDRFSAEMPDATLATLKIQPSEPRDSAVYFCASGLAVGQRYTEAFFGQGTRLTVV.

The chain links TRBV4-1 to TRBJ2-5; 9 bases map to TRBD2. Near its end, the DNA agrees better with TRBJ2-7, so the J call may be wrong. Germline values: CDR1 MGHRA, CDR2 YSYEKL. The CDR3 sequence is 18 residues long. CDR3 region: CASSQREKGAGGRDEQYF. As DNA, the CDR3 is TGCGCCAGCAGCCAAAGGGAGAAGGGGGCGGGAGGGCGCGACGAGCAGTACTTC.

The genes are TRBV7-9 and TRBJ2-1; maybe TRBD2 (6 bases). The germline V and J ends were trimmed by 2 bases and 8 bases, with 16 bases remaining between them. The length of the CDR3 is 15 residues. Germline V CDR1 and CDR2: SEHNR, FQNEAQ (reference sequence). The CDR3 DNA sequence: TGTGCCAGCAGCTTATCCCGGGGGTCGGGCGATGAGCAGTTCTTC. Protein sequence: CASSLSRGSGDEQFF.